Listed below are T cell receptor beta chains from one sample, sequenced in a study of T cells after posttransplantation cyclophosphamide. Generated by immunoSEQ multiplex PCR, the TCRdb table keeps only in-frame clones and is missing some. The sample holds a few thousand clones; roughly 81% are singletons and the top ten take about 17%. The sample was PBMCs, taken after an allogeneic stem cell transplant with post-transplant cyclophosphamide. The receptors were sampled from a female patient between 50 and 60 years old who received an allogeneic stem cell transplant from a related donor, was CMV-positive, and had no GVHD. Certain T cells may be donor cells from the graft. CDR3s include the opening cysteine and the closing phenylalanine or tryptophan. The D gene is left open where the match is weak. Some rows have no size entry. The others give once, few or many, or a class for an expanded clone.

V gene: TRBV7-8
D gene: TRBD1
clone size: -
J gene: TRBJ1-1
CDR3 protein: CASSSGQGSNGNTEAFF
CDR3 DNA: TGTGCCAGCAGCTCGGGACAGGGTAGTAACGGGAACACTGAAGCTTTCTTT

V gene: TRBV9
D gene: TRBD2
clone size: -
J gene: TRBJ2-2
CDR3 protein: CASSVVKLAGDTGELFF
CDR3 DNA: TGTGCCAGCAGCGTAGTCAAACTAGCGGGAGACACCGGGGAGCTGTTTTTT

V gene: TRBV10-3
D gene: -
clone size: -
J gene: TRBJ2-3
CDR3 protein: CAISEYNRATDTQYF
CDR3 DNA: TGTGCCATCAGTGAGTATAACAGGGCGACAGATACGCAGTATTTT

V gene: TRBV19
D gene: -
clone size: -
J gene: TRBJ1-6
CDR3 protein: CASSQQQGYNSPLHF
CDR3 DNA: TGTGCCAGTAGCCAACAACAGGGTTATAATTCACCCCTCCACTTT

V gene: TRBV5-1
D gene: -
clone size: -
J gene: TRBJ2-1
CDR3 protein: CASSIDDAGNEQFF
CDR3 DNA: TGCGCCAGCAGCATCGATGACGCGGGCAATGAGCAGTTCTTC

V gene: TRBV5-1
D gene: -
clone size: -
J gene: TRBJ1-1
CDR3 protein: CASSATTGGEAFF
CDR3 DNA: TGCGCCAGCAGCGCCACGACAGGAGGCGAAGCTTTCTTT

V gene: TRBV18
D gene: -
clone size: -
J gene: TRBJ2-5
CDR3 protein: CASSPPQGLSETQYF
CDR3 DNA: TGTGCCAGCTCACCACCGCAGGGTCTATCAGAGACCCAGTACTTC

V gene: TRBV15
D gene: TRBD2
clone size: -
J gene: TRBJ2-1
CDR3 protein: CATSSGRGLAGRNNEQFF
CDR3 DNA: TGTGCCACCAGCTCAGGTCGAGGGCTAGCGGGAAGGAACAATGAGCAGTTCTTC

V gene: TRBV6-9
D gene: -
clone size: -
J gene: TRBJ2-5
CDR3 protein: CASSYGGAGQETQYF
CDR3 DNA: TGTGCCAGCAGTTACGGGGGTGCAGGCCAAGAGACCCAGTACTTC

V gene: TRBV9
D gene: TRBD1
clone size: -
J gene: TRBJ1-2
CDR3 protein: CASSGGQGTGNYGYTF
CDR3 DNA: TGTGCCAGCAGCGGAGGACAGGGGACCGGTAACTATGGCTACACCTTC

V gene: TRBV6-6
D gene: -
clone size: -
J gene: TRBJ2-2
CDR3 protein: CASSPLAGNQLFF
CDR3 DNA: TGTGCCAGCAGCCCCTTGGCGGGAAACCAGCTGTTTTTT

V gene: TRBV2
D gene: -
clone size: once
J gene: TRBJ1-5
CDR3 protein: CASSEAGGRPQHF
CDR3 DNA: TGTGCCAGCAGTGAAGCGGGAGGGCGGCCCCAGCATTTT

V gene: TRBV7-3
D gene: TRBD1
clone size: -
J gene: TRBJ2-7
CDR3 protein: CASRSGTGAYEQYF
CDR3 DNA: TGTGCCAGCAGGTCCGGGACAGGGGCCTACGAGCAGTACTTC

V gene: TRBV11-2
D gene: -
clone size: -
J gene: TRBJ1-1
CDR3 protein: CASSFRGNTEAFF
CDR3 DNA: TGTGCCAGCAGCTTCCGGGGGAACACTGAAGCTTTCTTT

V gene: TRBV2
D gene: -
clone size: -
J gene: TRBJ1-5
CDR3 protein: CASRRTDSNQPQHF
CDR3 DNA: TGTGCCAGCAGGCGGACAGATAGCAATCAGCCCCAGCATTTT

V gene: TRBV6-5
D gene: -
clone size: -
J gene: TRBJ1-3
CDR3 protein: CASSNEEGNTIYF
CDR3 DNA: TGTGCCAGCAGTAATGAGGAGGGAAACACCATATATTTT

V gene: TRBV7-6
D gene: -
clone size: -
J gene: TRBJ1-4
CDR3 protein: CASSLDRPGGAKGLANEKLFF
CDR3 DNA: TGTGCCAGCAGCTTAGACCGCCCTGGGGGGGCAAAAGGGTTGGCTAATGAAAAACTGTTTTTT

V gene: TRBV19
D gene: -
clone size: -
J gene: TRBJ2-2
CDR3 protein: CASETGLNTGELFF
CDR3 DNA: TGTGCCAGTGAAACGGGACTTAACACCGGGGAGCTGTTTTTT

V gene: TRBV2
D gene: TRBD1
clone size: -
J gene: TRBJ1-2
CDR3 protein: CASIGTALFINYGYTF
CDR3 DNA: TGTGCCAGCATCGGGACAGCCCTTTTTATTAACTATGGCTACACCTTC

V gene: TRBV27
D gene: TRBD1
clone size: once
J gene: TRBJ2-7
CDR3 protein: CASSLGSGGHEQYF
CDR3 DNA: TGTGCCAGCAGTTTAGGGTCAGGGGGCCACGAGCAGTACTTC

V gene: TRBV10-2
D gene: TRBD1
clone size: -
J gene: TRBJ2-3
CDR3 protein: CASSSPTGSTDTQYF
CDR3 DNA: TGCGCCAGCAGCTCCCCGACAGGGAGCACAGATACGCAGTATTTT

V gene: TRBV6-1
D gene: TRBD2
clone size: -
J gene: TRBJ2-3
CDR3 protein: CASSEAGRGTSDSTDTQYF
CDR3 DNA: TGTGCCAGCAGTGAAGCGGGGAGGGGGACTAGCGATAGCACAGATACGCAGTATTTT

V gene: TRBV6-1
D gene: -
clone size: -
J gene: TRBJ1-1
CDR3 protein: CATATGELTEAFF
CDR3 DNA: TGTGCCACAGCCACGGGAGAACTCACTGAAGCTTTCTTT

V gene: TRBV16
D gene: -
clone size: -
J gene: TRBJ1-5
CDR3 protein: CASRFDWGSNQPQHF
CDR3 DNA: TGTGCCAGCAGATTCGATTGGGGCAGCAATCAGCCCCAGCATTTT

V gene: TRBV20-1
D gene: TRBD2
clone size: -
J gene: TRBJ2-7
CDR3 protein: CSARVGGLGNF
CDR3 DNA: TGCAGTGCTAGGGTGGGGGGACTAGGAAACTTC

V gene: TRBV5-1
D gene: -
clone size: few
J gene: TRBJ1-1
CDR3 protein: CASSLEPYTEAFF
CDR3 DNA: TGCGCCAGCAGCTTGGAGCCCTACACTGAAGCTTTCTTT

V gene: TRBV6-4
D gene: -
clone size: -
J gene: TRBJ1-1
CDR3 protein: CASSDILGAGEAFF
CDR3 DNA: TGTGCCAGCAGTGACATTCTGGGGGCGGGTGAAGCTTTCTTT

V gene: TRBV18
D gene: TRBD1
clone size: -
J gene: TRBJ1-3
CDR3 protein: CASSPLGTDSGNTIYF
CDR3 DNA: TGTGCCAGCTCACCCCTCGGGACAGACTCTGGAAACACCATATATTTT

V gene: TRBV18
D gene: -
clone size: -
J gene: TRBJ2-5
CDR3 protein: CASSPRETETQYF
CDR3 DNA: TGTGCCAGCTCTCCCCGGGAGACAGAGACCCAGTACTTC

V gene: TRBV2
D gene: TRBD1
clone size: -
J gene: TRBJ1-2
CDR3 protein: CASRDTGTVYGYTF
CDR3 DNA: TGTGCCAGCAGGGATACCGGGACAGTCTATGGCTACACCTTC

V gene: TRBV19
D gene: -
clone size: -
J gene: TRBJ1-2
CDR3 protein: CASSPRSGHHDDTF
CDR3 DNA: TGTGCCAGTAGCCCTAGGTCGGGACATCACGACGACACCTTC

V gene: TRBV2
D gene: -
clone size: once
J gene: TRBJ2-7
CDR3 protein: CASRTDSAAYEQYF
CDR3 DNA: TGTGCCAGCAGGACGGACAGTGCGGCGTACGAGCAGTACTTC

V gene: TRBV5-1
D gene: TRBD1
clone size: -
J gene: TRBJ1-3
CDR3 protein: CASSSQTGFSGNTIYF
CDR3 DNA: TGCGCCAGCAGCTCCCAGACAGGGTTCTCTGGAAACACCATATATTTT

V gene: TRBV19
D gene: -
clone size: -
J gene: TRBJ2-7
CDR3 protein: CASGVGLHQAYEQYF
CDR3 DNA: TGTGCCAGTGGGGTGGGGCTTCACCAAGCCTACGAGCAGTACTTC

V gene: TRBV19
D gene: -
clone size: -
J gene: TRBJ1-2
CDR3 protein: CATLDRAGDYGYTF
CDR3 DNA: TGTGCCACCCTCGATAGGGCAGGGGACTATGGCTACACCTTC

V gene: TRBV30
D gene: -
clone size: once
J gene: TRBJ2-1
CDR3 protein: CAWTGDPYNEQFF
CDR3 DNA: TGTGCCTGGACAGGGGACCCCTACAATGAGCAGTTCTTC

V gene: TRBV5-1
D gene: TRBD1
clone size: once
J gene: TRBJ2-5
CDR3 protein: CASSGGTGGSLETQYF
CDR3 DNA: TGCGCCAGCAGCGGTGGGACAGGGGGCTCACTAGAGACCCAGTACTTC

V gene: TRBV11-3
D gene: TRBD1
clone size: -
J gene: TRBJ1-6
CDR3 protein: CASSLTGGSPLHF
CDR3 DNA: TGTGCCAGCAGCTTGACAGGGGGATCACCCCTCCACTTT

V gene: TRBV7-7
D gene: -
clone size: -
J gene: TRBJ2-3
CDR3 protein: CASSSTKTSTDTQYF
CDR3 DNA: TGTGCTAGCAGCTCAACTAAAACTAGCACAGATACGCAGTATTTT

V gene: TRBV5-4
D gene: -
clone size: -
J gene: TRBJ1-4
CDR3 protein: CASSNRGIEREKLFF
CDR3 DNA: TGTGCCAGCAGCAACCGGGGTATAGAGAGAGAAAAACTGTTTTTT

V gene: TRBV5-1
D gene: TRBD1
clone size: -
J gene: TRBJ2-7
CDR3 protein: CASNRGPPSSYEQYF
CDR3 DNA: TGCGCCAGCAACAGGGGCCCACCAAGCTCCTACGAGCAGTACTTC

V gene: TRBV5-1
D gene: -
clone size: once
J gene: TRBJ2-5
CDR3 protein: CASSSPGDGGEETQYF
CDR3 DNA: TGCGCCAGCAGCTCCCCCGGGGACGGCGGGGAAGAGACCCAGTACTTC

V gene: TRBV5-1
D gene: -
clone size: -
J gene: TRBJ2-6
CDR3 protein: CASSLAPGPGANVLTF
CDR3 DNA: TGCGCCAGCAGCTTGGCTCCAGGCCCTGGGGCCAACGTCCTGACTTTC

V gene: TRBV19
D gene: TRBD1
clone size: -
J gene: TRBJ2-2
CDR3 protein: CASSIDLGQANAGELFF
CDR3 DNA: TGTGCCAGTAGTATAGATCTCGGACAGGCGAACGCCGGGGAGCTGTTTTTT

V gene: TRBV5-1
D gene: TRBD1
clone size: -
J gene: TRBJ2-1
CDR3 protein: CASSLSGGQENEQFF
CDR3 DNA: TGCGCCAGCAGCTTATCAGGGGGCCAGGAGAATGAGCAGTTCTTC

V gene: TRBV25-1
D gene: -
clone size: -
J gene: TRBJ2-3
CDR3 protein: CASSEPPGTDTQYF
CDR3 DNA: TGTGCCAGCAGTGAACCCCCAGGGACAGATACGCAGTATTTT

V gene: TRBV27
D gene: -
clone size: -
J gene: TRBJ1-2
CDR3 protein: CASSLSAGDLGGYTF
CDR3 DNA: TGTGCCAGCAGTTTATCGGCTGGGGACTTAGGTGGCTACACCTTC

V gene: TRBV5-1
D gene: TRBD2
clone size: -
J gene: TRBJ2-5
CDR3 protein: CASAKVGTSGKETQYF
CDR3 DNA: TGCGCCAGCGCCAAGGTAGGGACTAGCGGAAAAGAGACCCAGTACTTC

V gene: TRBV5-1
D gene: TRBD2
clone size: -
J gene: TRBJ2-5
CDR3 protein: CARSGVSGPQETQYF
CDR3 DNA: TGCGCCCGCAGCGGAGTTAGCGGGCCGCAAGAGACCCAGTACTTC

V gene: TRBV6-5
D gene: -
clone size: -
J gene: TRBJ2-7
CDR3 protein: CASSYWGGGGEQYF
CDR3 DNA: TGTGCCAGCAGTTACTGGGGTGGGGGAGGCGAGCAGTACTTC

V gene: TRBV5-1
D gene: TRBD1
clone size: -
J gene: TRBJ1-2
CDR3 protein: CASRPTGGDGYTF
CDR3 DNA: TGCGCCAGCAGGCCGACAGGGGGCGATGGCTACACCTTC

V gene: TRBV6-1
D gene: -
clone size: -
J gene: TRBJ1-5
CDR3 protein: CASSEGPGLEGNQPQHF
CDR3 DNA: TGTGCCAGCAGTGAAGGGCCAGGGCTGGAGGGAAATCAGCCCCAGCATTTT

V gene: TRBV5-6
D gene: TRBD1
clone size: -
J gene: TRBJ2-7
CDR3 protein: CASSPGGTGSPEQYF
CDR3 DNA: TGTGCCAGCAGCCCAGGCGGGACAGGGTCCCCCGAGCAGTACTTC

V gene: TRBV5-1
D gene: TRBD1
clone size: -
J gene: TRBJ2-3
CDR3 protein: CASSLEGTASFTQYF
CDR3 DNA: TGCGCCAGCAGCTTGGAGGGGACAGCAAGTTTTACGCAGTATTTT

V gene: TRBV6-1
D gene: -
clone size: once
J gene: TRBJ2-3
CDR3 protein: CASRGRTGTDTQYF
CDR3 DNA: TGTGCCAGCAGGGGAAGGACAGGCACAGATACGCAGTATTTT

V gene: TRBV5-1
D gene: TRBD1
clone size: -
J gene: TRBJ1-2
CDR3 protein: CASSLQGAPTNYGYTF
CDR3 DNA: TGCGCCAGCAGCCTACAGGGGGCCCCCACTAACTATGGCTACACCTTC

V gene: TRBV5-4
D gene: -
clone size: -
J gene: TRBJ2-6
CDR3 protein: CASSSPRNSGANVLTF
CDR3 DNA: TGTGCCAGCAGCTCCCCTAGAAACTCTGGGGCCAACGTCCTGACTTTC

V gene: TRBV19
D gene: -
clone size: -
J gene: TRBJ2-3
CDR3 protein: CASSITSSTDTQYF
CDR3 DNA: TGTGCCAGTAGTATTACGAGTAGCACAGATACGCAGTATTTT

V gene: TRBV19
D gene: TRBD1
clone size: -
J gene: TRBJ1-5
CDR3 protein: CASSTILGTGHQPQHF
CDR3 DNA: TGTGCCAGTAGTACTATACTCGGGACAGGTCATCAGCCCCAGCATTTT